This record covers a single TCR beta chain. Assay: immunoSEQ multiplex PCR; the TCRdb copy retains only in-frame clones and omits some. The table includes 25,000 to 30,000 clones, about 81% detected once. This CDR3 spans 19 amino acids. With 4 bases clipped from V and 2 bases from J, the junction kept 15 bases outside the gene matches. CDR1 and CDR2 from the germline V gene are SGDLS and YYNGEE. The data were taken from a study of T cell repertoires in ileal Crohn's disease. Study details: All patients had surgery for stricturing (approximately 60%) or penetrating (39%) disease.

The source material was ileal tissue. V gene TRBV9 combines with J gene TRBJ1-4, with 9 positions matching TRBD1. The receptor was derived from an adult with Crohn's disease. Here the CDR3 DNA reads TGTGCCAGCAGCTTAAGGCCGGGACAGGGTTTCCTGACTAATGAAAAACTGTTTTTT. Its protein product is CASSLRPGQGFLTNEKLFF.